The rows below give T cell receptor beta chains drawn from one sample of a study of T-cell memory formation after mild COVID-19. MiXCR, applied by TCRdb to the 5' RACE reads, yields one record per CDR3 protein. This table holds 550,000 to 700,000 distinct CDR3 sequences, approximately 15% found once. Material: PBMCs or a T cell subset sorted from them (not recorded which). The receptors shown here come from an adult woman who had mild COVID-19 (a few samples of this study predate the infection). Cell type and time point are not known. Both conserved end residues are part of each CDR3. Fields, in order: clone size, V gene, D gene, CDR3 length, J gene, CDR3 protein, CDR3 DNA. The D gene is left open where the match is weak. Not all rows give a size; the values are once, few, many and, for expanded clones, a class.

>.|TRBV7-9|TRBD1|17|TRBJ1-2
CASSLGGTGRTYGGYTF
TGTGCCAGCAGCTTGGGGGGGACAGGGCGCACCTATGGAGGCTACACCTTC
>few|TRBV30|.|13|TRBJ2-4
CAWTGADKNIQYF
TGTGCCTGGACAGGGGCGGACAAAAACATTCAGTACTTC
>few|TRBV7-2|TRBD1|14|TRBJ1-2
CASSHDRGQGGYTF
TGTGCCAGCAGCCACGACAGGGGGCAGGGTGGCTACACCTTC
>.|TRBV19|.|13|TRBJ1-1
CASYAMGYTEAFF
TGTGCCAGTTACGCCATGGGTTACACTGAAGCTTTCTTT
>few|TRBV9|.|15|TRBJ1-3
CASSVEVLSGNTIYF
TGTGCCAGCAGCGTAGAAGTCCTTTCTGGAAACACCATATATTTT
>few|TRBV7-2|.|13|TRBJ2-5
CASSSPAQETQYF
TGTGCCAGCAGCTCCCCGGCCCAAGAGACCCAGTACTTC
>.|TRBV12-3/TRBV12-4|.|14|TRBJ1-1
CASSHSDSNTEAFF
TGTGCCAGCAGCCACTCGGATTCGAACACTGAAGCTTTCTTT
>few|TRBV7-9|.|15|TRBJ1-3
CASSLALQPGNTIYF
TGTGCCAGCAGCTTAGCGCTACAGCCTGGAAACACCATATATTTT
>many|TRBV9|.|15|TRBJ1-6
CASGIGRNQGSPLHF
TGTGCCAGCGGGATTGGGAGAAATCAAGGTTCACCCCTCCACTTT
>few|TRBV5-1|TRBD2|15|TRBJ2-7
CASSYGPSGTYEQYF
TGCGCCAGCAGCTATGGTCCTAGCGGGACCTACGAGCAGTACTTC
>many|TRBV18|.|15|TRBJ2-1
CASSPGESSYNEQFF
TGTGCCAGCTCACCGGGGGAGAGCTCCTACAATGAGCAGTTCTTC
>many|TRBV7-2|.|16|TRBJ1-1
CASSSTGFLVNTEAFF
TGTGCCAGCAGCTCAACAGGGTTCCTTGTGAACACTGAAGCTTTCTTT
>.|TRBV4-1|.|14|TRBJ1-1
CASSQSQELTEAFF
TGCGCCAGCAGCCAATCGCAGGAGCTCACTGAAGCTTTCTTT
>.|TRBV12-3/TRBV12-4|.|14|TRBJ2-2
CASSSDRVTGELFF
TGTGCCAGCAGTTCAGACAGAGTCACCGGGGAGCTGTTTTTT
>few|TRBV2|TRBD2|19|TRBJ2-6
CASSPRLLAVSSGANVLTF
TGTGCCAGCAGCCCGCGACTGCTAGCGGTTAGCTCTGGGGCCAACGTCCTGACTTTC